This entry concerns a single T cell receptor beta chain. Per the original methods: Researchers report that nucleated cell counts were estimated from reference gene primer amplification. Produced via immunoSEQ multiplex PCR; TCRdb's table is partial and in-frame only. For V, J and clone size, that table is used; D and trimming come from the DNA. The data contain under 85,000 clones, 80% to 90% of them singletons. Deletions cut 0 bases from V and 9 bases from J, with 6 bases between. The germline gives CDR1 MNHNY, CDR2 SVGAGI (reference sequence). CDR3 length: 12 amino acids. The data belong to a study of blood T cell repertoires in COVID-19. Study details: Some COVID-19 samples were acute and others convalescent; all came from the United States, Italy and Spain. PBMCs, B-cell-depleted T cells, or T cells provided the cDNA or gDNA that made up the material.

The source is a man aged 65 to 79 with active or convalescent COVID-19. The gene calls are TRBV6-6 and TRBJ1-5; D is unclear. Sequenced sample: peripheral blood. The CDR3 loop reads CASSYSPRPQHF. The CDR3 region has the DNA TGTGCCAGCAGTTACTCTCCCAGGCCCCAGCATTTT.